A selection of T cell receptor beta chains follows, all from one sample in a study of CD8 T cells in Susac syndrome. TCRdb recomputed calls from the immunoSEQ multiplex PCR reads with MiXCR, one row per CDR3 protein. There are about 140,000 distinct CDR3 sequences in the sample; around 94% occur only once, and 0.075% to 0.1% lies in the top ten. Specimen: CD4+ T cells from PBMCs. Receptor source: a human donor in good health. Each CDR3 is given with its conserved first and last residue. A D gene is named only where the DNA matches it firmly. Rows give clone size only sometimes, using once, few, many, or a class for an expanded clone.

D gene: -
CDR3 length: 11
clone size: -
J gene: TRBJ2-7
V gene: TRBV29-1
CDR3 protein: CSVRGANEQYF
CDR3 DNA: TGCAGCGTGAGGGGCGCCAACGAGCAGTACTTC

D gene: TRBD1
CDR3 length: 14
clone size: once
J gene: TRBJ2-5
V gene: TRBV15
CDR3 protein: CATSRDRGQETQYF
CDR3 DNA: TGTGCCACCAGCAGAGACAGGGGGCAAGAGACCCAGTACTTC

D gene: TRBD1
CDR3 length: 14
clone size: -
J gene: TRBJ1-1
V gene: TRBV18
CDR3 protein: CASSPNRGGTEAFF
CDR3 DNA: TGTGCCAGCTCACCAAACAGGGGAGGTACTGAAGCTTTCTTT

D gene: TRBD2
CDR3 length: 15
clone size: -
J gene: TRBJ2-5
V gene: TRBV5-4
CDR3 protein: CASSRLAQNEETQYF
CDR3 DNA: TGTGCCAGCAGCCGACTAGCGCAAAACGAAGAGACCCAGTACTTC

D gene: -
CDR3 length: 13
clone size: few
J gene: TRBJ2-2
V gene: TRBV19
CDR3 protein: CASSLRGTGELFF
CDR3 DNA: TGTGCCAGTAGCCTAAGGGGAACCGGGGAGCTGTTTTTT

D gene: TRBD1
CDR3 length: 15
clone size: -
J gene: TRBJ1-1
V gene: TRBV5-1
CDR3 protein: CASSARDRPNTEAFF
CDR3 DNA: TGCGCCAGCAGCGCCCGGGACAGGCCGAACACTGAAGCTTTCTTT

D gene: -
CDR3 length: 15
clone size: -
J gene: TRBJ2-2
V gene: TRBV20-1
CDR3 protein: CSAREALANTGELFF
CDR3 DNA: TGCAGTGCTAGAGAGGCCCTCGCGAACACCGGGGAGCTGTTTTTT

D gene: TRBD2
CDR3 length: 15
clone size: once
J gene: TRBJ2-3
V gene: TRBV20-1
CDR3 protein: CSVRGLAGPAGTQYF
CDR3 DNA: TGCAGTGTAAGAGGACTAGCGGGCCCAGCAGGTACGCAGTATTTT

D gene: -
CDR3 length: 14
clone size: -
J gene: TRBJ2-7
V gene: TRBV7-9
CDR3 protein: CASSFRPSSYEQYF
CDR3 DNA: TGTGCCAGCAGCTTTAGGCCGAGCTCCTACGAGCAGTACTTC

D gene: -
CDR3 length: 13
clone size: once
J gene: TRBJ1-2
V gene: TRBV29-1
CDR3 protein: CSVGGRANYGYTF
CDR3 DNA: TGCAGCGTTGGGGGTAGAGCTAACTATGGCTACACCTTC

D gene: TRBD2
CDR3 length: 17
clone size: few
J gene: TRBJ2-2
V gene: TRBV7-2
CDR3 protein: CASSPASGKLLAGELFF
CDR3 DNA: TGTGCCAGCAGCCCCGCTAGCGGGAAATTGCTTGCCGGGGAGCTGTTTTTT